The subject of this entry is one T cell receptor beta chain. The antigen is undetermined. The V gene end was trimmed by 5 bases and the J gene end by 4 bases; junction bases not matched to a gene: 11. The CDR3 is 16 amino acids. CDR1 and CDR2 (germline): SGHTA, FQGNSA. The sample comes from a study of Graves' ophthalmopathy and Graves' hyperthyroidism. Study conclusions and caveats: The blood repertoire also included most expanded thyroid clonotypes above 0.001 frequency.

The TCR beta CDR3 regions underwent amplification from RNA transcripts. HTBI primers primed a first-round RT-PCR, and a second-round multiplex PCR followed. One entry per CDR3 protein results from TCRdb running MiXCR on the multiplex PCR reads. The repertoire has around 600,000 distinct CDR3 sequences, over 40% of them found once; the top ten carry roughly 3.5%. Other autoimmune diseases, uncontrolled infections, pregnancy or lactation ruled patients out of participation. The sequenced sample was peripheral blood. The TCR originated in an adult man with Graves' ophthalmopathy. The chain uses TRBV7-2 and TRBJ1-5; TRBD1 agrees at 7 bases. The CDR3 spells CASSNPGQKGNQPQHF. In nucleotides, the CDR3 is TGTGCCAGCAGCAACCCGGGACAGAAGGGTAATCAGCCCCAGCATTTT.